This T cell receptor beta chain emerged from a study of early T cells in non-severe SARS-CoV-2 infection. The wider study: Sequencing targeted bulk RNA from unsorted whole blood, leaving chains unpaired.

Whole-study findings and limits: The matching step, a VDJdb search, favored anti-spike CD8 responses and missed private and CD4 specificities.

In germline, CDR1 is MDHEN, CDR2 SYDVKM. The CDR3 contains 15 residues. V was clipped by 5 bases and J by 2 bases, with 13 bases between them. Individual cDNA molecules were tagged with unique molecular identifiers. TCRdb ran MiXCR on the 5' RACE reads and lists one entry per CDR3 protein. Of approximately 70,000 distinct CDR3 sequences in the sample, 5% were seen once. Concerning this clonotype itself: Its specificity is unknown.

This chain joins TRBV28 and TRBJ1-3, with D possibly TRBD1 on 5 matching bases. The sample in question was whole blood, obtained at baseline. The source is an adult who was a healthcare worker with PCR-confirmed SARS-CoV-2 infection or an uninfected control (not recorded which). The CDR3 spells CASSGGVLPGNTIYF. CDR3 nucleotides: TGTGCCAGCAGTGGGGGGGTCCTACCTGGAAACACCATATATTTT.